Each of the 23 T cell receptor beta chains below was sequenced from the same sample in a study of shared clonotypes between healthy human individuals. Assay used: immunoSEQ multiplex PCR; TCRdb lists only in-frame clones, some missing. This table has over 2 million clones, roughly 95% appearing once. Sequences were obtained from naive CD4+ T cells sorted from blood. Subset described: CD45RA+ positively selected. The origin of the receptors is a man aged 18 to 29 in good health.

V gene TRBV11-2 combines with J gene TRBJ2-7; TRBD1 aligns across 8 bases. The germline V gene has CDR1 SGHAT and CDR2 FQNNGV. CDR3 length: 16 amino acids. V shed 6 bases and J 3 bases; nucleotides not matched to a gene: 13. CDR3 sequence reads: CASSFPGGGRDYEQYF. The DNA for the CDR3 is TGTGCCAGCAGTTTTCCAGGGGGCGGACGAGACTACGAGCAGTACTTC.

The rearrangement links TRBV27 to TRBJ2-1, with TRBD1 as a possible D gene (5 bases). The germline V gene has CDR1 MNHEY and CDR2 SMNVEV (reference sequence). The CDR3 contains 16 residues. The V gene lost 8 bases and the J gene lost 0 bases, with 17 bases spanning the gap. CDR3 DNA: TGTGCCAGCTTTTCGTACCCAGGGCACTCCTACAATGAGCAGTTCTTC. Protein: CASFSYPGHSYNEQFF.

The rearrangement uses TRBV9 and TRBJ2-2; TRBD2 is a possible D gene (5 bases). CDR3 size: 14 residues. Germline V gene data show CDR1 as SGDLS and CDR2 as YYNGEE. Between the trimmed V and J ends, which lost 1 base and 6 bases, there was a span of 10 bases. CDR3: CASSVQAGAGELFF. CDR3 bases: TGTGCCAGCAGCGTACAGGCCGGGGCCGGGGAGCTGTTTTTT.

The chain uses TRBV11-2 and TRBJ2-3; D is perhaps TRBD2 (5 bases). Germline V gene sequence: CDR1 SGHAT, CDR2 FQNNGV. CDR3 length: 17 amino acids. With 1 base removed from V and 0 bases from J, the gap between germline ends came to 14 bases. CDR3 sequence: CASSLVRTLSSTDTQYF. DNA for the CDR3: TGTGCCAGCAGCTTAGTCAGGACTCTCTCGAGCACAGATACGCAGTATTTT.

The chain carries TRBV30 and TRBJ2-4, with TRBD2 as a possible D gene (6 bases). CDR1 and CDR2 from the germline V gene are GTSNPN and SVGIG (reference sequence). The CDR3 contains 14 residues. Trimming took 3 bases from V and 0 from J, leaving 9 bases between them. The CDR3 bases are TGTGCCTGGAGGGAGGGTCTAGCCAAAAACATTCAGTACTTC. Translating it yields CAWREGLAKNIQYF.

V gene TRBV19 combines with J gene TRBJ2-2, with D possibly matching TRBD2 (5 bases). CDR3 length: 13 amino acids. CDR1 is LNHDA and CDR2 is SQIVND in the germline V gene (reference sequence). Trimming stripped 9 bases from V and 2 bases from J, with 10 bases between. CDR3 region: CASFGRNTGELFF. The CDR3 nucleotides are TGTGCCAGCTTTGGGAGAAACACCGGGGAGCTGTTTTTT.

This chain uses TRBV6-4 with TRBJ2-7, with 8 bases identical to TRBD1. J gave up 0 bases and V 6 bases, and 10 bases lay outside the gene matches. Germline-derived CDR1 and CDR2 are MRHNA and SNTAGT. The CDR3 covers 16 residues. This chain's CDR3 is CASRAWTGSISYEQYF. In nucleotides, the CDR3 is TGTGCCAGCAGGGCCTGGACAGGGTCGATCTCCTACGAGCAGTACTTC.

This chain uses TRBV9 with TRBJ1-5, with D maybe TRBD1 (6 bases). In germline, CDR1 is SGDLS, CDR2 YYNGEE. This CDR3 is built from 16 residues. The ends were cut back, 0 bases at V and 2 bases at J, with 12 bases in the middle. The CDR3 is CASSVGAGDGNQPQHF. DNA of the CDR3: TGTGCCAGCAGCGTAGGGGCAGGGGATGGCAATCAGCCCCAGCATTTT.

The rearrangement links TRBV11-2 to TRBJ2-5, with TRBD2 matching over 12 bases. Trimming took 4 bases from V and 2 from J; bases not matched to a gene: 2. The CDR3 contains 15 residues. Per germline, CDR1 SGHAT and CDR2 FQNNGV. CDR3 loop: CASSSGLAGQETQYF. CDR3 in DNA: TGTGCCAGCAGCTCAGGACTAGCGGGACAAGAGACCCAGTACTTC.

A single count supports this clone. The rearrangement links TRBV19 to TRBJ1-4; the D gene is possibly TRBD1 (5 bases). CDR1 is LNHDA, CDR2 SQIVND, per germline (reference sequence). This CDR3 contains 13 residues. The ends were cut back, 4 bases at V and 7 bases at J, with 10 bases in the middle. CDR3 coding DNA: TGTGCCAGTAGTAGGAGCAGGGTTGAAAAACTGTTTTTT. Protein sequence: CASSRSRVEKLFF.

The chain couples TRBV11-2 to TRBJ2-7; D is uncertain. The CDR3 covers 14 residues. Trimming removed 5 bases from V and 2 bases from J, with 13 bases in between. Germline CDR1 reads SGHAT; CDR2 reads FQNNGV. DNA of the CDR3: TGTGCCAGCAGCCCCCAGGAGAACCCCTACGAGCAGTACTTC. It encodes CASSPQENPYEQYF.

The CDR3 loop reads CASSPWDRGAKNIQYF. The CDR3 DNA reads TGTGCCAGCAGCCCGTGGGACAGGGGGGCCAAAAACATTCAGTACTTC. This chain uses TRBV7-2 with TRBJ2-4; TRBD1 agrees at 11 bases. V shed 5 bases and J 1 base; nucleotides not matched to a gene: 4. The CDR3 loop spans 16 amino acids. Germline values: CDR1 SGHTA, CDR2 FQGNSA. The whole variable domain, remainder taken from reference TRBV7-2 and TRBJ2-4, is GAGVSQSPSNKVTEKGKDVELRCDPISGHTALYWYRQSLGQGLEFLIYFQGNSAPDKSGLPSDRFSAERTGGSVSTLTIQRTQQEDSAVYLCASSPWDRGAKNIQYFGAGTRLSVL.

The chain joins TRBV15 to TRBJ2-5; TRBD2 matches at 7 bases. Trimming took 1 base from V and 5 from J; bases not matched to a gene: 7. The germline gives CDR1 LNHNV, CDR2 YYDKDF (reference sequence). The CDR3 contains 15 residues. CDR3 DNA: TGTGCCACCAGCAGAGTTAGGAAGGGAGGGGAGACCCAGTACTTC. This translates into CATSRVRKGGETQYF.

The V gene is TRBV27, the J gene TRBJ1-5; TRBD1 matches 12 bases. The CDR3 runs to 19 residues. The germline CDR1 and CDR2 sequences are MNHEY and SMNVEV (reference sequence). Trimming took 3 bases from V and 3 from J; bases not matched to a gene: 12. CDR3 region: CASSFSPGQGARINQPQHF. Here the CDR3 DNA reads TGTGCCAGCAGTTTTAGTCCGGGACAGGGGGCGCGTATCAATCAGCCCCAGCATTTT.

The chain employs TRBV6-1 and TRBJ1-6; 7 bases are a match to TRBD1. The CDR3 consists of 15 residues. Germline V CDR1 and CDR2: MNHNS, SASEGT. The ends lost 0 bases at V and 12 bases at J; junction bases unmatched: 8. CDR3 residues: CASSEAPGGLGPLHF. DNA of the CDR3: TGTGCCAGCAGTGAAGCGCCAGGGGGGCTAGGACCCCTCCACTTT.

The CDR3: CAWRVRGPGETQYF. CDR3 nucleotides: TGTGCCTGGAGGGTCAGGGGGCCAGGGGAGACCCAGTACTTC. The V and J genes are TRBV30 and TRBJ2-5; 8 bases map to TRBD1. Per the germline V gene, CDR1 is GTSNPN and CDR2 is SVGIG (reference sequence). Trimming at V came to 3 bases and at J to 5 bases, leaving 8 bases not matched to a gene. The CDR3 totals 14 residues.

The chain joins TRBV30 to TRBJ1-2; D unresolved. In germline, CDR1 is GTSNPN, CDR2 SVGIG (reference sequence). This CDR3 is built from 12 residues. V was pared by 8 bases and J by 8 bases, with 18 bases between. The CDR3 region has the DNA TGTGCCAGCCGTGGGGTACTTCGAGGCTACACCTTC. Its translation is CASRGVLRGYTF.

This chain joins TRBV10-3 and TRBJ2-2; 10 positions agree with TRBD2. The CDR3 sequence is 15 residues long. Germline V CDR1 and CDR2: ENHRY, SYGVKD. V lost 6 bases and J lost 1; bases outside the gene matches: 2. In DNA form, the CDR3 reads TGTGCCATCAGCTTAGCGGGAGGGAACACCGGGGAGCTGTTTTTT. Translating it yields CAISLAGGNTGELFF.

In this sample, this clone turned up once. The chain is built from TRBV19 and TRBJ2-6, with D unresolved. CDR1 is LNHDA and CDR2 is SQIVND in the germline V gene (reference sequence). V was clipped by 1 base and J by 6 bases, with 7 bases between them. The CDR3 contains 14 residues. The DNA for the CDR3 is TGTGCCAGTAGTATAGGGGTTTCGGCCAACGTCCTGACTTTC. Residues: CASSIGVSANVLTF.

The CDR3 spells CASVGGAYEQYF. The DNA for the CDR3 is TGTGCCAGCGTAGGCGGTGCCTACGAGCAGTACTTC. The rearrangement links TRBV6-5 to TRBJ2-7, with unresolved D. Deletions cut 8 bases from V and 2 bases from J, with 10 bases between. Germline V gives CDR1 MNHEY, CDR2 SVGAGI. The CDR3 contains 12 residues.

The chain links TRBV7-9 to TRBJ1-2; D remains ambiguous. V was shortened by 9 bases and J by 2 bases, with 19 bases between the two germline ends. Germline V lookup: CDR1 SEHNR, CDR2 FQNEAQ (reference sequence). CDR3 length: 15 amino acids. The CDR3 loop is CARGPAELLNYGYTF. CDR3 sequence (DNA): TGTGCCAGAGGGCCGGCAGAACTTCTCAACTATGGCTACACCTTC.

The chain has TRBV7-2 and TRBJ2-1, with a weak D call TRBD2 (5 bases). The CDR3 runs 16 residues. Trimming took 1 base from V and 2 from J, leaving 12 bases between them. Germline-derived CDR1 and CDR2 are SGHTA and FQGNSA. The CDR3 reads CASSLDRGLAYNEQFF. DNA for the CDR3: TGTGCCAGCAGCTTAGACCGAGGACTCGCCTACAATGAGCAGTTCTTC.

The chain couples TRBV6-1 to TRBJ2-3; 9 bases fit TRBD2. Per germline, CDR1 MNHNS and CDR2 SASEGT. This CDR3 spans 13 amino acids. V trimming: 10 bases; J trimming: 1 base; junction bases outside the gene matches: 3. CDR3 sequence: CATRLAGTDTQYF. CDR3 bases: TGTGCCACCCGACTAGCGGGCACAGATACGCAGTATTTT.